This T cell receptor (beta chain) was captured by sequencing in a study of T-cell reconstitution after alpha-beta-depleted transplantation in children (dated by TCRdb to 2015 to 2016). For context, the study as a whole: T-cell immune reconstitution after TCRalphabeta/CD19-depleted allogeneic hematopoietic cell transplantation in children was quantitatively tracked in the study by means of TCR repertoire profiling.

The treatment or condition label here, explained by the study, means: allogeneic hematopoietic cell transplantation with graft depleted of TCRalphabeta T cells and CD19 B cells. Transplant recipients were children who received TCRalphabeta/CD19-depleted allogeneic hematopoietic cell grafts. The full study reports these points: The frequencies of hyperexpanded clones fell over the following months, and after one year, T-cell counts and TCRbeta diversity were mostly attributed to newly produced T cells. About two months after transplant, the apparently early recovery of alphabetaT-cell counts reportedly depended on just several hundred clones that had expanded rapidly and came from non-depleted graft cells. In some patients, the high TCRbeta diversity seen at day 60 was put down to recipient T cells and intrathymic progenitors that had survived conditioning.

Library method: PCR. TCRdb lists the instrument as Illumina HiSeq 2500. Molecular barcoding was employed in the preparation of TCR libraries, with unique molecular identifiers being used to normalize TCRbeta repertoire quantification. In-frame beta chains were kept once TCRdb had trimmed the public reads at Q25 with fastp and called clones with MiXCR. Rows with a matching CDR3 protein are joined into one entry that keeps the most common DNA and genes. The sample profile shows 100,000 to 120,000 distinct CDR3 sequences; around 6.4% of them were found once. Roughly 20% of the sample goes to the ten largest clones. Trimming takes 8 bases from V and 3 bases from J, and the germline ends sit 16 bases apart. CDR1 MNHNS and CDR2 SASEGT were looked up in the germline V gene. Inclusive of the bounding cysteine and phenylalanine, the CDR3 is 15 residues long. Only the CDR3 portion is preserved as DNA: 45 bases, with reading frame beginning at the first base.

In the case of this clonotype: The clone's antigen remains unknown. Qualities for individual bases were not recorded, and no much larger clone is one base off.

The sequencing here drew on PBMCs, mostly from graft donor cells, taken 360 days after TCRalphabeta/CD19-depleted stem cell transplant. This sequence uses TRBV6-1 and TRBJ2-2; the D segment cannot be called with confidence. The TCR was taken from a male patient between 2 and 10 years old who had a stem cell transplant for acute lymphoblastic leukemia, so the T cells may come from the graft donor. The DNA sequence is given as TGTGCCAGCCGCCCCGACTGGGTCGACACCGGGGAGCTGTTTTTT. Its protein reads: CASRPDWVDTGELFF.